These T cell receptor beta chains were read from a single sample in a study of blood T cell repertoires in COVID-19. Here immunoSEQ multiplex PCR was the method, and the copy in TCRdb shows in-frame clones only, minus some. The table includes 250,000 or so clones, about 91% detected once. The sample comprised peripheral blood. Receptors were obtained from a man older than 75 with acute or convalescent COVID-19. The CDR3 runs from the conserved cysteine through the conserved F or W. The D gene is left open where the match is weak. Clone size is stated in some rows and not others, as once, few, many or a class when expanded.

D gene	J gene	V gene	clone size	CDR3 DNA	CDR3 protein
-	TRBJ2-5	TRBV6-2/TRBV6-3	-	TGTGCCAGCAGTTACGAACAGGACAGAGAGACCCAGTACTTC	CASSYEQDRETQYF
-	TRBJ2-1	TRBV7-8	-	TGTGCCAGCAGCTCCTGGGACGGGAGCTCCTACAATGAGCAGTTCTTC	CASSSWDGSSYNEQFF
TRBD1	TRBJ1-2	TRBV5-1	-	TGCGCCAGCAGCCCGGGGACAGGGTTGGCCTATGGCTACACCTTC	CASSPGTGLAYGYTF
TRBD2	TRBJ2-7	TRBV6-2/TRBV6-3	once	TGTGCCAGCAGTTTGGCGGGAGTCTACGAGCAGTACTTC	CASSLAGVYEQYF
-	TRBJ1-1	TRBV18	-	TGTGCCAGCTCACCGAGGGGGAGGGGCACTGAAGCTTTCTTT	CASSPRGRGTEAFF
TRBD1	TRBJ1-6	TRBV7-2	-	TGTGCCAGCAGCCCCGGGGACAGGGAGTATTCACCCCTCCACTTT	CASSPGDREYSPLHF
TRBD1	TRBJ1-1	TRBV3-1/TRBV3-2	few	TGTGCCAGCAACGTACAGGGGGCTGACACTGAAGCTTTCTTT	CASNVQGADTEAFF
-	TRBJ2-7	TRBV11-2	-	TGTGCCAGCAGCTTAGTTGGGCAGCAGCCGATCGAGCAGTACTTC	CASSLVGQQPIEQYF
-	TRBJ1-2	TRBV7-2	-	TGTGCCAGCAGCTTAGACCCAGGGTATTATGGCTACACCTTC	CASSLDPGYYGYTF
-	TRBJ1-4	TRBV28	-	TGTGCCAGCATGAGCAGGGTAAATGAAAAACTGTTTTTT	CASMSRVNEKLFF
-	TRBJ1-3	TRBV19	-	TGTGCCAGCCACCATGCGGGCTCTGGAAACACCATATATTTT	CASHHAGSGNTIYF
TRBD1	TRBJ2-2	TRBV5-8	-	TGTGCCAGCAGCGGCCGAACCGGGACAGGGAGCCGGGAGCTGTTTTTT	CASSGRTGTGSRELFF
-	TRBJ1-6	TRBV5-6	-	TGTGCCAGCAGCTTCCTTTTGGCCATCGGGGACTATAATTCACCCCTCCACTTT	CASSFLLAIGDYNSPLHF
TRBD2	TRBJ2-5	TRBV27	-	TGTGCCAGCAGTTTATCCCTAGCGGGATCATTAGAGACCCAGTACTTC	CASSLSLAGSLETQYF
TRBD1	TRBJ1-3	TRBV6-6	-	TGTGCCAGCGGTGGTCCTGGACAGGGATACACCATATATTTT	CASGGPGQGYTIYF
TRBD1	TRBJ2-7	TRBV15	few	TGTGCCACCAGCGGAAGGGACAGGGGTTACGAGCAGTACTTC	CATSGRDRGYEQYF
-	TRBJ2-7	TRBV10-3	-	TGTGCCATCAGTGAGTTACAGGGGTCCGGGGGCGAGCAGTACTTC	CAISELQGSGGEQYF
TRBD1	TRBJ1-1	TRBV30	-	TGTGCCTGGAGTGTACAGGGGGCTTTCTTT	CAWSVQGAFF
TRBD1	TRBJ1-5	TRBV19	few	TGTGCCAGTACGGAGACAGGGAGCAATCAGCCCCAGCATTTT	CASTETGSNQPQHF
-	TRBJ1-5	TRBV7-2	-	TGTGCCAGCAGCTCCCCGGGTCAGCCCCAGCATTTT	CASSSPGQPQHF
-	TRBJ2-2	TRBV20-1	-	TGCAGTGCTAGTGAGAGAGCCACCACCGGGGAGCTGTTTTTT	CSASERATTGELFF
TRBD1	TRBJ2-7	TRBV6-2/TRBV6-3	-	TGTGCCAGCAGTTACGGGGGCAGGGGGCGAACCTACGAGCAGTACTTC	CASSYGGRGRTYEQYF
TRBD1	TRBJ1-1	TRBV11-2	few	TGTGCCAGCAGCCGCAGGGGGACGAACACTGAAGCTTTCTTT	CASSRRGTNTEAFF
TRBD1	TRBJ1-2	TRBV6-5	once	TGTGCCAGCAGTTACTCGGGACAGATAGTCTATGGCTACACCTTC	CASSYSGQIVYGYTF
-	TRBJ2-5	TRBV6-2/TRBV6-3	-	TGTGCCAGCAGTCCCGTCCGAGAGACCCAGTACTTC	CASSPVRETQYF
TRBD2	TRBJ2-3	TRBV4-3	-	TGCGCCAGCAGCCAAGCCCCGACTAGCGGGGGTAGCACAGATACGCAGTATTTT	CASSQAPTSGGSTDTQYF
-	TRBJ2-2	TRBV5-1	once	TGCGCCAGCAGTCGTGCGGGGGCCGCGAACACCGGGGAGCTGTTTTTT	CASSRAGAANTGELFF
-	TRBJ2-3	TRBV5-1	once	TGCGCCAGCAGCTTGGCCTCTGTCGGTCAGGGGCGATGGGCAGATACGCAGTATTTT	CASSLASVGQGRWADTQYF
-	TRBJ2-7	TRBV7-9	-	TGTGCCAGCAGCCTCCCGACAGTACCCCGTTCCTACGAGCAGTACTTC	CASSLPTVPRSYEQYF
-	TRBJ1-1	TRBV2	-	TGTGCCAGCAGTGAAAGGGGGACACGAACTGAAGCTTTCTTT	CASSERGTRTEAFF
-	TRBJ2-7	TRBV27	-	TGTGCCAGCAGTTCACTCGAGTACAGGGAGAGTTCCTACGAGCAGTACTTC	CASSSLEYRESSYEQYF
-	TRBJ2-2	TRBV5-1	-	TGCGCCAGCAGCCTCAGGGAAGGGGAACCCGGGGAGCTGTTTTTT	CASSLREGEPGELFF
-	TRBJ1-2	TRBV15	-	TGTGCCACCAGCAGAGATCTCGGCTATGGCTACACCTTC	CATSRDLGYGYTF
TRBD1	TRBJ1-5	TRBV4-1	once	TGCGCCAGCAGCCAAGATTGGACAGGCAGCAATCAGCCCCAGCATTTT	CASSQDWTGSNQPQHF
TRBD2	TRBJ2-7	TRBV7-2	-	TGTGCCAGCAGGCAAGGACTAGCGGGAATCGACGAGCAGTACTTC	CASRQGLAGIDEQYF
-	TRBJ2-7	TRBV6-1	-	TGTGCCAGCAGTGAAGAAACCGGGACTTACACCTACGAGCAGTACTTC	CASSEETGTYTYEQYF
TRBD1	TRBJ1-1	TRBV7-9	-	TGTGCCAGCAGCTCGAGACAGGGGCTTGAAGCTTTCTTT	CASSSRQGLEAFF
TRBD2	TRBJ2-7	TRBV13	-	TGTGCCAGCAGCTCCCTAGCGGGCGAAGAGCAGTACTTC	CASSSLAGEEQYF
TRBD2	TRBJ2-3	TRBV9	-	TGTGCATCCGAGCCTAGCGGGACCAGGACAGATACGCAGTATTTT	CASEPSGTRTDTQYF
TRBD2	TRBJ2-1	TRBV11-1	-	TGTGCCAGCAGCCGAAATCTAGCGGGAGGCCACAATGAGCAGTTCTTC	CASSRNLAGGHNEQFF
-	TRBJ1-1	TRBV5-1	-	TGCGCCAGCAGCGACGACCCGGGTTTGGCTTTCTTT	CASSDDPGLAFF
-	TRBJ2-2	TRBV5-1	few	TGCGCCAGCAGCATGACAGCCGGGGAGCTGTTTTTT	CASSMTAGELFF
TRBD2	TRBJ2-3	TRBV19	-	TGTGCCAGTAGTATAGCAAGGACTAGCGGGACCACAGATACGCAGTATTTT	CASSIARTSGTTDTQYF
TRBD1	TRBJ1-2	TRBV3-1/TRBV3-2	-	TGTGCCAGCAGCCAAAGACAGGGGGCGGGTGGCTACACCTTC	CASSQRQGAGGYTF
-	TRBJ2-5	TRBV15	-	TGTGCCACCAGCACCCGACAGGTTCAAGAGACCCAGTACTTC	CATSTRQVQETQYF
-	TRBJ1-6	TRBV5-1	-	TGCGCCAGCAGCCCTCGGGGTTTACATTCGAATTCACCCCTCCACTTT	CASSPRGLHSNSPLHF
TRBD2	TRBJ2-7	TRBV7-9	-	TGTGCCAGCAGCAAAGCGGGAGAAAGGGACGAGCAGTACTTC	CASSKAGERDEQYF
-	TRBJ1-1	TRBV15	-	TGTGCCACCAGCACACGCATCCGGAGGAGCACTGAAGCTTTCTTT	CATSTRIRRSTEAFF
-	TRBJ2-1	TRBV19	-	TGTGCCAGTAGTAACAGGGCGGGCTACAATGAGCAGTTCTTC	CASSNRAGYNEQFF
TRBD1	TRBJ2-7	TRBV29-1	-	TGCAGCGCTACCCGGGACAGGGGGGACTACGAGCAGTACTTC	CSATRDRGDYEQYF
TRBD1	TRBJ1-2	TRBV3-1/TRBV3-2	-	TGTGCCAGCAGCCAAGAGTCAAACAGGGGTCAGGGCTACACCTTC	CASSQESNRGQGYTF
TRBD1	TRBJ2-3	TRBV29-1	-	TGCAGCGCTATTCCGGGACAGGGGGCAGATACGCAGTATTTT	CSAIPGQGADTQYF
-	TRBJ1-3	TRBV11-2	-	TGTGCCAGCAGCTTAGTTGACTCCGGGGTCCGAAACACCATATATTTT	CASSLVDSGVRNTIYF
-	TRBJ2-1	TRBV5-6	-	TGTGCCAGCAGCTTGCAATACAATGAGCAGTTCTTC	CASSLQYNEQFF
TRBD1	TRBJ1-1	TRBV6-2/TRBV6-3	-	TGTGCCAGCAGTTACTCTCGACAGGGGGCTAATGAAGCTTTCTTT	CASSYSRQGANEAFF
-	TRBJ1-4	TRBV6-2/TRBV6-3	once	TGTGCCAGCAGTCCCAGGGGTAGCGTAATGAAGAAACTGTTTTTT	CASSPRGSVMKKLFF
-	TRBJ2-7	TRBV6-2/TRBV6-3	-	TGTGCCAGCAGTTACATGGGCAGAGGGAACTACGAGCAGTACTTC	CASSYMGRGNYEQYF
TRBD2	TRBJ2-1	TRBV6-5	-	TGTGCCAGCAGTTATGCCGGGACTAGCGACTACAATGAGCAGTTCTTC	CASSYAGTSDYNEQFF
-	TRBJ1-4	TRBV19	once	TGTGCCAGTAGTCAGAAGGGACTGTTTAATGAAAAACTGTTTTTT	CASSQKGLFNEKLFF
-	TRBJ1-5	TRBV5-1	-	TGCGCCAGCAGCCGTGGAGACAGCTTGGGAAATCAGCCCCAGCATTTT	CASSRGDSLGNQPQHF